This T cell receptor beta chain was captured by sequencing in a study of human T cells and chemical hapten exposure. This clonotype was found a few times. Each CDR3 protein is one row after TCRdb ran MiXCR on the RACE reads. The top ten clones hold around 2% of a sample with 130,000 or so distinct CDR3 sequences, roughly 9% of them seen once. CDR1 is SGHRS, CDR2 YFSETQ, per germline. The CDR3 contains 16 residues. Trimming cost V 4 bases and J 7 bases; bases outside gene matches: 13. The sample's time point: healthy volunteer bleed at 2 weeks. Before extraction, the whole blood was not fractionated, and total RNA was taken from it.

Sequenced material: whole blood. The chain employs TRBV5-1 and TRBJ2-2, with 7 bases matching TRBD2. This clonotype originated in a male donor in good health. Some clones in this sample may be carry-over from other donors' samples. The CDR3 is CASSIETSPVGGELFF. The CDR3 DNA reads TGCGCCAGCAGCATCGAGACTAGCCCTGTGGGCGGGGAGCTGTTTTTT.